The TCR beta chain described here comes from a study of response to subunit inactivated influenza vaccine (dated by TCRdb to 2017 to 2018). In terms of the full investigation: The study used deep quantitative T cell receptor repertoire profiling to track responses to a trivalent subunit inactivated influenza vaccine.

The time point label here, explained by the study, means: around 45 days after influenza vaccine administration. On the study overall, not on this receptor specifically: The authors suggested that each seasonal influenza vaccination may recruit only a limited number of new T cells.

Of note for this clonotype: The antigen this receptor binds is unknown. No per-base quality is available; no much larger clone lies one base away.

The receptor library was made with RT-PCR. Sequenced using an Illumina HiSeq 2500. TCRdb ran its own pipeline on the public reads, namely fastp trimming at Q25 and MiXCR clone calling, and kept in-frame beta chains. A single entry per CDR3 protein holds the most common genes and DNA from its merged rows. Present in this sample are about 520,000 distinct CDR3 sequences, 11% of which were seen just once. Of the sample, roughly 12% is held by the ten largest clones. The source material was PBMCs from blood, sampled about 40 days after vaccination. This sequence originates from a man in his fifties who received an inactivated influenza vaccine. Donor details come from another sample of the same person, matched by shared clones.

The DNA is as follows: TGTGCCAGCAGTGAAGTAACTAGCGGCACAGATACGCAGTATTTT. Its protein product is CASSEVTSGTDTQYF. This sequence uses TRBV2 and TRBJ2-3, and 7 junctional nucleotides match TRBD2. Taken from the germline V gene, the CDR1 and CDR2 loops are SNHLY and FYNNEI. Unmatched junction bases come to 2, with V trimmed by 1 base and J by 1 base. The CDR3 covers 15 residues, taking in both the cysteine and the phenylalanine. The CDR3 DNA has 45 bases and is translated from base 1.